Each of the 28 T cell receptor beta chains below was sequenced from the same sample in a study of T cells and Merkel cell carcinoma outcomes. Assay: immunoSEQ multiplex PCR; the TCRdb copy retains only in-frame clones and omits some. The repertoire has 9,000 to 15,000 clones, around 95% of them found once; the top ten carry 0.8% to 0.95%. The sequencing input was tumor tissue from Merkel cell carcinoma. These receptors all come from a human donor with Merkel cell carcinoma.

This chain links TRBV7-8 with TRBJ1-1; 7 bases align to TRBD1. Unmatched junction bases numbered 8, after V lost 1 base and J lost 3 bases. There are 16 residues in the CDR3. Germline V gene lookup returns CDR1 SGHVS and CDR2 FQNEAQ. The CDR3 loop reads CASSLVRPRGDTEAFF. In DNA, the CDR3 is TGTGCCAGCAGCTTAGTTCGACCCAGGGGGGACACTGAAGCTTTCTTT. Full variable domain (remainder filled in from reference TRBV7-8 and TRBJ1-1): GAGVSQSPRYKVAKRGQDVALRCDPISGHVSLFWYQQALGQGPEFLTYFQNEAQLDKSGLPSDRFFAERPEGSVSTLKIQRTQQEDSAVYLCASSLVRPRGDTEAFFGQGTRLTVV.

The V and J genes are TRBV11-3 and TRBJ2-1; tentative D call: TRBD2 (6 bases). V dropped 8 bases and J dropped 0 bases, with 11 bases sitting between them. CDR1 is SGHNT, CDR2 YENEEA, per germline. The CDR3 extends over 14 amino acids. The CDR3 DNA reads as TGTGCCAGCTGCGGCGGGATCTCCTACAATGAGCAGTTCTTC. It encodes CASCGGISYNEQFF.

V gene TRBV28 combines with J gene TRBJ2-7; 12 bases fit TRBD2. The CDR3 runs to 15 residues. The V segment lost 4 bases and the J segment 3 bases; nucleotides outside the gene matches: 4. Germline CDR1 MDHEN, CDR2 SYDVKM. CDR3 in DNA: TGTGCCAGCAGTTGGGGGACTAGCGGGCACTACGAGCAGTACTTC. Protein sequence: CASSWGTSGHYEQYF.

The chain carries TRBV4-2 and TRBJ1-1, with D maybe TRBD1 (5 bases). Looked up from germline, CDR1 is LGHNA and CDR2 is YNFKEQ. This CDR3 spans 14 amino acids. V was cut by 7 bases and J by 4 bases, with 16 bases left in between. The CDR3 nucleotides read TGTGCCAGCACTCCCACGAGGCAGGGCACTGAAGCTTTCTTT. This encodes CASTPTRQGTEAFF.

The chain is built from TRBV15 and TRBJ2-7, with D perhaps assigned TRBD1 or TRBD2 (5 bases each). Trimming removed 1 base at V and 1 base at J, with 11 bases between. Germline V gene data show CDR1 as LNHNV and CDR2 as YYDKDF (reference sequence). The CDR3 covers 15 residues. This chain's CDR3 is CATSRVGTGSYEQYF. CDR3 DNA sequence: TGTGCCACCAGCAGAGTGGGGACCGGTTCCTACGAGCAGTACTTC.

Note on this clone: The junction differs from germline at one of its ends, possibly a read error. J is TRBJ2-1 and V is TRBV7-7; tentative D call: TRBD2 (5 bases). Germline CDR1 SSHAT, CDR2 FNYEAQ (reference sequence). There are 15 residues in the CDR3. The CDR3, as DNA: TGTGCTAGCAGCGCTGACTACGGAAGCTACAATGAGCAGTTCTTC. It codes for CASSADYGSYNEQFF.

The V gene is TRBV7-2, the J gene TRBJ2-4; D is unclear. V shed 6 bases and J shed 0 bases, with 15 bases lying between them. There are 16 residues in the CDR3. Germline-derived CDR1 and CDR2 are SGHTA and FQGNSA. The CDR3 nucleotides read TGTGCCAGCAGTTCTGGACCGGTACTAGCCAAAAACATTCAGTACTTC. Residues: CASSSGPVLAKNIQYF.

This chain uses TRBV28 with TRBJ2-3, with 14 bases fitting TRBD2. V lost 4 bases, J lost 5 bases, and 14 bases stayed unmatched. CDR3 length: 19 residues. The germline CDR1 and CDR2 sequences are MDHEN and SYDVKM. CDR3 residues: CASSSLTSGRGSRRDTQYF. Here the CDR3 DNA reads TGTGCCAGCAGTTCCTTGACTAGCGGGAGGGGTAGCCGGAGAGATACGCAGTATTTT.

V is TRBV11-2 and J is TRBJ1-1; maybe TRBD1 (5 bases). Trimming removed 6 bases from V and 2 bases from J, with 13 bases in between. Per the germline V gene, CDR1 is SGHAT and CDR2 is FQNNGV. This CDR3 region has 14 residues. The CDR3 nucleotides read TGTGCCAGCAGGTCCCCGAGGGGAAACACTGAAGCTTTCTTT. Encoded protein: CASRSPRGNTEAFF.

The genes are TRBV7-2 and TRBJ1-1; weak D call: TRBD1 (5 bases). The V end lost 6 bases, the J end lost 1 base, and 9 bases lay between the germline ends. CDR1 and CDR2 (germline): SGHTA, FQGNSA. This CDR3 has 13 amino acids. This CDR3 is CASSSGTNTEAFF. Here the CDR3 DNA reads TGTGCCAGCAGTTCCGGGACGAACACTGAAGCTTTCTTT.

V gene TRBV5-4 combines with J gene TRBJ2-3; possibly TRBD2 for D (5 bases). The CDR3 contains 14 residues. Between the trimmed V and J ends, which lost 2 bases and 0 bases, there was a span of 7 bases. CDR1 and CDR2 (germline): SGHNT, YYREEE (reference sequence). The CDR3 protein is CASSLAVSTDTQYF. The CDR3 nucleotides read TGTGCCAGCAGCTTAGCGGTTAGCACAGATACGCAGTATTTT. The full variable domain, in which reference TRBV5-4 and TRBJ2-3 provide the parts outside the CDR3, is ETGVTQSPTHLIKTRGQQVTLRCSSQSGHNTVSWYQQALGQGPQFIFQYYREEENGRGNFPPRFSGLQFPNYSSELNVNALELDDSALYLCASSLAVSTDTQYFGPGTRLTVL.

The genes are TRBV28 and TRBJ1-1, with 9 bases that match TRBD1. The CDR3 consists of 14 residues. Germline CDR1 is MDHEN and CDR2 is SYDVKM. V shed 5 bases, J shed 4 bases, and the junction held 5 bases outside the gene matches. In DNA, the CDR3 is TGTGCCAGCAGTGCGACAGGGGGACCCACTGAAGCTTTCTTT. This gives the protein CASSATGGPTEAFF.

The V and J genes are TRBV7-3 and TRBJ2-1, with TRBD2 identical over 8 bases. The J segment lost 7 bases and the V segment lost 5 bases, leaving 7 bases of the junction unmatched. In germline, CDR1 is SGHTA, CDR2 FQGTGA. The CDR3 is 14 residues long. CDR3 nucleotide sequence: TGTGCCAGCAGCAAGCCGGGACTAGGGAATGAGCAGTTCTTC. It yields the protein CASSKPGLGNEQFF. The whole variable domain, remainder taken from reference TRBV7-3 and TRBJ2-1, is GAGVSQTPSNKVTEKGKYVELRCDPISGHTALYWYRQSLGQGPEFLIYFQGTGAADDSGLPNDRFFAVRPEGSVSTLKIQRTERGDSAVYLCASSKPGLGNEQFFGPGTRLTVL.

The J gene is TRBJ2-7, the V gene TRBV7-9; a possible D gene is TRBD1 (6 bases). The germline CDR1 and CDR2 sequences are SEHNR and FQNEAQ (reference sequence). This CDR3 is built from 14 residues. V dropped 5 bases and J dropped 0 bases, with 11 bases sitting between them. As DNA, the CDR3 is TGTGCCAGCAGCCGGACAGCGAGCTCCTACGAGCAGTACTTC. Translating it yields CASSRTASSYEQYF.

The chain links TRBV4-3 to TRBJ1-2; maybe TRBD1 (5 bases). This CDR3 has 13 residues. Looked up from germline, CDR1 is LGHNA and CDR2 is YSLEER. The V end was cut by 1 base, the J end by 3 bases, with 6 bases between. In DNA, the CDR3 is TGCGCCAGCAGCCAAGGGGGGGACTATGGCTACACCTTC. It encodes CASSQGGDYGYTF.

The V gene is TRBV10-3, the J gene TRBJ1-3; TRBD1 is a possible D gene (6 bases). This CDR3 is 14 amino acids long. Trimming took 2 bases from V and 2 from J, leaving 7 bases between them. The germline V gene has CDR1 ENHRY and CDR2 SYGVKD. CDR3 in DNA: TGTGCCATCAGTGAGACAGGGACTGGAAACACCATATATTTT. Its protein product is CAISETGTGNTIYF.

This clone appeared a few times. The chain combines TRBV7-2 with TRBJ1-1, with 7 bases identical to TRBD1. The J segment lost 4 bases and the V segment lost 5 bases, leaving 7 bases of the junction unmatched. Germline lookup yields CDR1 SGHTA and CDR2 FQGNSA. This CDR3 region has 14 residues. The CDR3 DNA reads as TGTGCCAGCAGCCCACGACAGGGATCCACTGAAGCTTTCTTT. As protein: CASSPRQGSTEAFF.

CDR3 DNA sequence: TGTGCCAGCAGCTTAGACAGGAGCAACTACAATGAGCAGTTCTTC. This encodes CASSLDRSNYNEQFF. The chain combines TRBV11-3 with TRBJ2-1; D gene ambiguous. Germline V gene sequence: CDR1 SGHNT, CDR2 YENEEA. This CDR3 region has 15 residues. Trimming took off 0 bases at V and 3 bases at J, with 9 bases between the two ends.

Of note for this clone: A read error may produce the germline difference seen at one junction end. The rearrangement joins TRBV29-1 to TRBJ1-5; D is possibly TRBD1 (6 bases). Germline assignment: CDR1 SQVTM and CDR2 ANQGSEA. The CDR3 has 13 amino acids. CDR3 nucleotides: TGCAGCGTTGCCGAGGGGGGCAATCAGCTCCAGCATTTT. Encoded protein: CSVAEGGNQLQHF.

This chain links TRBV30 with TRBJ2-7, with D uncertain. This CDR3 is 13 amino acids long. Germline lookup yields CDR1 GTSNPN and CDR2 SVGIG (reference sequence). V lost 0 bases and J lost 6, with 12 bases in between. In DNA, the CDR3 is TGTGCCTGGAGTGTACTGGGGAATGGCGAGCAGTACTTC. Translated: CAWSVLGNGEQYF.

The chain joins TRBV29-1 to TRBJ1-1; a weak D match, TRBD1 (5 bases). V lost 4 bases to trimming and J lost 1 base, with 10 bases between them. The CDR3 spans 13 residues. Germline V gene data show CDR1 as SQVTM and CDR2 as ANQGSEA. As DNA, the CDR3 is TGCAGCGTTGTTAGACAGCAGAACACTGAAGCTTTCTTT. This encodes CSVVRQQNTEAFF.

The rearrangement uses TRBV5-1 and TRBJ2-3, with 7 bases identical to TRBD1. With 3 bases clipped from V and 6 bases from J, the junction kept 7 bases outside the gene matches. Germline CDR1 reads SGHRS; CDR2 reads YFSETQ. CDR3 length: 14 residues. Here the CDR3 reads CASSYLQGSDTQYF. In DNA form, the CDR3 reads TGCGCCAGCAGCTACCTACAGGGGTCGGATACGCAGTATTTT.

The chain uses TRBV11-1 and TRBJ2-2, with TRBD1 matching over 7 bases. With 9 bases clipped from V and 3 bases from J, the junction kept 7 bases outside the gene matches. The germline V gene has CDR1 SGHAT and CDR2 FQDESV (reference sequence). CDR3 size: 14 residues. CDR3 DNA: TGTGCCAGTCGGGGACAGACTTACACCGGGGAGCTGTTTTTT. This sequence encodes CASRGQTYTGELFF.

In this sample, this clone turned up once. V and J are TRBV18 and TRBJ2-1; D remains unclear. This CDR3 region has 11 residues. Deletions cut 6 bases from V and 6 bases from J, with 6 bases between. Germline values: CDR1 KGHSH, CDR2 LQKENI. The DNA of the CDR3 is TGTGCCAGCTCGCCGGGCAATGAGCAGTTCTTC. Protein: CASSPGNEQFF.

In DNA form, the CDR3 reads TGTGCCAGTACCCCGGGGGTGCGCACGAACACCGGGGAGCTGTTTTTT. Its protein is CASTPGVRTNTGELFF. V gene TRBV19 combines with J gene TRBJ2-2; D perhaps matches TRBD2 (6 bases). Germline assignment: CDR1 LNHDA and CDR2 SQIVND (reference sequence). V gave up 7 bases and J gave up 0 bases, with 15 bases separating them. The length of the CDR3 is 16 residues. The whole variable domain, filled in from reference TRBV19 and TRBJ2-2, reads DGGITQSPKYLFRKEGQNVTLSCEQNLNHDAMYWYRQDPGQGLRLIYYSQIVNDFQKGDIAEGYSVSREKKESFPLTVTSAQKNPTAFYLCASTPGVRTNTGELFFGEGSRLTVL.

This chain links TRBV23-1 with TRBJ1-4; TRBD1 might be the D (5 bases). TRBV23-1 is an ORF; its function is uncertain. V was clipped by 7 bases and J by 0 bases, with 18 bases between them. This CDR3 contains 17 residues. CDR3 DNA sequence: TGCGCCAGCACCCGGGGGACCCGGGGCCCAACTAATGAAAAACTGTTTTTT. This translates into CASTRGTRGPTNEKLFF.

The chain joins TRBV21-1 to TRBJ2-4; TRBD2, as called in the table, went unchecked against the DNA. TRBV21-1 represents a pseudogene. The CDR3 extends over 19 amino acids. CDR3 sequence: CASSKPTSGRAWAKNIQYF. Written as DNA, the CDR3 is TGTGCCAGCAGCAAACCAACTAGCGGGAGGGCATGGGCCAAAAACATTCAGTACTTC.

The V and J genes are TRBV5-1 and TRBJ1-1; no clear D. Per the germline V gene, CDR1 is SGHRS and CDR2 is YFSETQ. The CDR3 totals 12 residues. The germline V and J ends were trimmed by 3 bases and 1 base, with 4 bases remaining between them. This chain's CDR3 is CASSWGNTEAFF. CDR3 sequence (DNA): TGCGCCAGCAGCTGGGGGAACACTGAAGCTTTCTTT.